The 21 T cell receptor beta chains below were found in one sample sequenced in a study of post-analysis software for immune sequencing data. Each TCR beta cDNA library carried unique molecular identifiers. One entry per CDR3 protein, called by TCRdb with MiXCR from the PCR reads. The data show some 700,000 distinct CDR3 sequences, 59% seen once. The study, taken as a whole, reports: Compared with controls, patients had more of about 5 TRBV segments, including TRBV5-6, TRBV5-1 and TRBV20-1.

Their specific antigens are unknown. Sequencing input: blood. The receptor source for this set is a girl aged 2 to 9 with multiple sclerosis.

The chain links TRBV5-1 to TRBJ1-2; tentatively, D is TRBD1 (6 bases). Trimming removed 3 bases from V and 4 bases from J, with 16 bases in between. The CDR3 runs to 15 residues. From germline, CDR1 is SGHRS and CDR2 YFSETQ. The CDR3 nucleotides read TGCGCCAGCAGCTGGACACAGGGTTCCGCCTATGGCTACACCTTC. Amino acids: CASSWTQGSAYGYTF. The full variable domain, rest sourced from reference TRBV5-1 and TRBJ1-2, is KAGVTQTPRYLIKTRGQQVTLSCSPISGHRSVSWYQQTPGQGLQFLFEYFSETQRNKGNFPGRFSGRQFSNSRSEMNVSTLELGDSALYLCASSWTQGSAYGYTFGSGTRLTVV.

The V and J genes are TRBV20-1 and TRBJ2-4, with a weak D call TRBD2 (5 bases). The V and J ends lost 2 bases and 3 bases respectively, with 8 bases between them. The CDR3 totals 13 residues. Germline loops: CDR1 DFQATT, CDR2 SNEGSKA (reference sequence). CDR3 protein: CSARWAGKNIQYF. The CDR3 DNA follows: TGCAGTGCTAGATGGGCGGGCAAAAACATTCAGTACTTC.

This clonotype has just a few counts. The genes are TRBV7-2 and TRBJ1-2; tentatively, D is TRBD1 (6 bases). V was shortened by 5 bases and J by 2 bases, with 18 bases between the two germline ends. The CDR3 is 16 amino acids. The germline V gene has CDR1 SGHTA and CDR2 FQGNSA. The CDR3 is CASSQIWRQANYGYTF. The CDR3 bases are TGTGCCAGCAGCCAGATTTGGCGACAGGCGAACTATGGCTACACCTTC.

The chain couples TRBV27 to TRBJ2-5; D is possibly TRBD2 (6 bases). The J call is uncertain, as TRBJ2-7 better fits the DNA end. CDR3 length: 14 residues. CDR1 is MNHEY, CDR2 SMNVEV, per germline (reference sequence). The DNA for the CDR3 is TGTGCCAGCAGTCCCCCGGGACTCTATTACGAGCAGTACTTC. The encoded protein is CASSPPGLYYEQYF.

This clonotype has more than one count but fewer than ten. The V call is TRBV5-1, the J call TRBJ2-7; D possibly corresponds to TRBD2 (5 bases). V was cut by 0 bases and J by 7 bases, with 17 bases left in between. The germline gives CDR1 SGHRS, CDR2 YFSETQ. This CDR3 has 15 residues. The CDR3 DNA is TGCGCCAGCAGCTTGGGAGCGGCCCCGGTGGGAGAGCAGTACTTC. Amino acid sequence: CASSLGAAPVGEQYF. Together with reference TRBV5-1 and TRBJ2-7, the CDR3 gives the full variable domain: KAGVTQTPRYLIKTRGQQVTLSCSPISGHRSVSWYQQTPGQGLQFLFEYFSETQRNKGNFPGRFSGRQFSNSRSEMNVSTLELGDSALYLCASSLGAAPVGEQYFGPGTRLTVT.

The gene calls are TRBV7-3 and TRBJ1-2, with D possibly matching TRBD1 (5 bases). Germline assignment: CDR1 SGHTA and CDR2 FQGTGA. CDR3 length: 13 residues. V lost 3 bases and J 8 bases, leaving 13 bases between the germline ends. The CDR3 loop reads CASSFGGLGGYTF. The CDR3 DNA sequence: TGTGCCAGCAGCTTTGGGGGACTGGGAGGCTACACCTTC.

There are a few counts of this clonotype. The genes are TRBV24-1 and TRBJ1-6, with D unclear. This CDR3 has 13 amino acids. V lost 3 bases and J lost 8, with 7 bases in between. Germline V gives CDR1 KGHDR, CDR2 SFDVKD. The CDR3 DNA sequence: TGTGCCACCAGTGATCGGACTGATTCACCCCTCCACTTT. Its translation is CATSDRTDSPLHF.

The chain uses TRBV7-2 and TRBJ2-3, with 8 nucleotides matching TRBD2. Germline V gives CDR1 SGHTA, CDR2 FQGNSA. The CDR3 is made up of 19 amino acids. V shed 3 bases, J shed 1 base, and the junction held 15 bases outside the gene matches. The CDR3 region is CASSFFPLGSGGGTDTQYF. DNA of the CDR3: TGTGCCAGCAGCTTTTTTCCCCTTGGGAGCGGGGGAGGCACAGATACGCAGTATTTT.

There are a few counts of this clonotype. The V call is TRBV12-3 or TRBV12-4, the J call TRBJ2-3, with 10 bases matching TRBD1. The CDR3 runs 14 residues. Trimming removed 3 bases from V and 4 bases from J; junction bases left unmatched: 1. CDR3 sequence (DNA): TGTGCCAGCAGTTTTGGGACAGGGGCAGATACGCAGTATTTT. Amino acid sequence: CASSFGTGADTQYF.

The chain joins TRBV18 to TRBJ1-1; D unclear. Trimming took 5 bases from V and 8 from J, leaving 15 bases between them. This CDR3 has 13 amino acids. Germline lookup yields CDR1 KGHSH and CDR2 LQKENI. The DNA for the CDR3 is TGTGCCAGCTCAACGACGCCTCAGGAGGAAGCTTTCTTT. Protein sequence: CASSTTPQEEAFF.

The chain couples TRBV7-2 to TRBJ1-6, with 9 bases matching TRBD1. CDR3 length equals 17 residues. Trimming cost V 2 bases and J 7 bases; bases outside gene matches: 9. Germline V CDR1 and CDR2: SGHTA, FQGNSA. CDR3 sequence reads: CASSLSTGGRLNSPLHF. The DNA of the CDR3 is TGTGCCAGCAGCTTAAGTACAGGGGGCCGATTGAATTCACCCCTCCACTTT.

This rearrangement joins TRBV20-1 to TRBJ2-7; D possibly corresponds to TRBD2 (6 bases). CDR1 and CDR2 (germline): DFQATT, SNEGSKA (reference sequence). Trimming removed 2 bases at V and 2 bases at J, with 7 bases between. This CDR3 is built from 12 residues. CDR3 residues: CSARLAPYEQYF. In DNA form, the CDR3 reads TGCAGTGCTAGACTAGCGCCCTACGAGCAGTACTTC.

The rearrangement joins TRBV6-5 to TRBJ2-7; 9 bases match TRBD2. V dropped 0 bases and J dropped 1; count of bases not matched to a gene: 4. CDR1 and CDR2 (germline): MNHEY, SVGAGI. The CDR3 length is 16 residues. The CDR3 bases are TGTGCCAGCAGTTACTCGAAGCTAGCGGGATCCTACGAGCAGTACTTC. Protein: CASSYSKLAGSYEQYF.

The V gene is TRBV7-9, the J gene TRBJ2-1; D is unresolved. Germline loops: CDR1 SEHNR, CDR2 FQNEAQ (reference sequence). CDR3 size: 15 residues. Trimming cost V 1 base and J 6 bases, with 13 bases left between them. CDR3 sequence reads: CASSLDLAWFNEQFF. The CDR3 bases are TGTGCCAGCAGCTTAGATTTGGCTTGGTTCAATGAGCAGTTCTTC.

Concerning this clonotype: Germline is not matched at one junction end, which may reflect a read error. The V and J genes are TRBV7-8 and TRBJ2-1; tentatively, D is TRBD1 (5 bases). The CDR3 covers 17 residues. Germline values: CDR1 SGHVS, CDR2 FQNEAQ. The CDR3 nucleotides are TGTGCCAGCAGCTTAGGGGCAGGGCCCCTTACCTATAATGAGCAGTTCTTC. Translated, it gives CASSLGAGPLTYNEQFF.

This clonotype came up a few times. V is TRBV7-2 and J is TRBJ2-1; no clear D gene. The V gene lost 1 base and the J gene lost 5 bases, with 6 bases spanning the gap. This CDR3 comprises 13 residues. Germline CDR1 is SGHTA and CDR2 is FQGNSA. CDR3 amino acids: CASSLGLHNEQFF. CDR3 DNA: TGTGCCAGCAGCTTAGGTTTGCACAATGAGCAGTTCTTC.

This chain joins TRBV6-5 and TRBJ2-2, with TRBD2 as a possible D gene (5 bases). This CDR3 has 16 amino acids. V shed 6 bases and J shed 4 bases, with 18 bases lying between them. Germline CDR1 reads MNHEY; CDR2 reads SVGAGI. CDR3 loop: CASRRSRGSGTGELFF. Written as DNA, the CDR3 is TGTGCCAGCAGGCGGAGCAGAGGGTCTGGCACCGGGGAGCTGTTTTTT.

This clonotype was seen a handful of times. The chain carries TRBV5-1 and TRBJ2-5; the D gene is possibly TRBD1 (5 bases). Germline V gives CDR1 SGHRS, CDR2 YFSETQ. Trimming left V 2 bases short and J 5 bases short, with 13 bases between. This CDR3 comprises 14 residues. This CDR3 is CASSFQGGVETQYF. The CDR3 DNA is TGCGCCAGCAGCTTTCAGGGTGGGGTGGAGACCCAGTACTTC.

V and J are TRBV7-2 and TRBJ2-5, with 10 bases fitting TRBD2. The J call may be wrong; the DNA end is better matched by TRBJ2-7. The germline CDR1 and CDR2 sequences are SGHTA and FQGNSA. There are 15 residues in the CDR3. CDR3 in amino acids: CASSVGLAPTYEQYF. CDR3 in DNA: TGTGCCAGCAGCGTGGGACTAGCGCCGACCTACGAGCAGTACTTC.

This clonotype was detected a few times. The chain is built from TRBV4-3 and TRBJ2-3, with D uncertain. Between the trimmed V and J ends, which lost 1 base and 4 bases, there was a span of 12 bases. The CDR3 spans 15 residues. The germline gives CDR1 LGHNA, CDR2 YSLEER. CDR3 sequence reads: CASSQVRGSADTQYF. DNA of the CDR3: TGCGCCAGCAGCCAAGTGCGAGGCAGCGCAGATACGCAGTATTTT.

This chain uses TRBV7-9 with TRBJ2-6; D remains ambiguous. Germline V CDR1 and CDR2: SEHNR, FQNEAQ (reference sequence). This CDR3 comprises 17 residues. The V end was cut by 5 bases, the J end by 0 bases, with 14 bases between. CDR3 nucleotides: TGTGCCAGCAGCCCGATTGAATTACGCTCTGGGGCCAACGTCCTGACTTTC. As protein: CASSPIELRSGANVLTF.